These T cell receptor beta chains were read from a single sample in a study of human T cells and chemical hapten exposure. Each CDR3 protein gets one entry after TCRdb re-called the RACE reads with MiXCR. The data show 13,000 to 15,000 distinct CDR3 sequences, approximately 16% seen once. The sequencing here drew on whole blood, taken in connection with sensitization to the hapten diphenylcyclopropenone (DPC). The source is a woman between 25 and 40 years old with alopecia areata. Some clones in this sample may be carry-over from other donors' samples. Both conserved end residues are part of each CDR3. Fields, in order: D gene, V gene, J gene, clone size, CDR3 protein, CDR3 DNA. D genes are given only for firm matches. Size values are once, few and many counts, or a class for expanded clones, and some rows have none.

.	TRBV6-5	TRBJ2-5	many	CASSYWGRQETQYF	TGTGCCAGCAGTTACTGGGGCAGGCAAGAGACCCAGTACTTC
.	TRBV6-6	TRBJ1-4	many	CASSSPDSEKLFF	TGTGCCAGCAGTTCCCCCGACAGTGAAAAACTGTTTTTT
TRBD2	TRBV6-2/TRBV6-3	TRBJ2-1	medium-sized	CASSSQREPSYNEQFF	TGTGCCAGCAGTTCCCAGCGGGAGCCTTCCTACAATGAGCAGTTCTTC
.	TRBV19	TRBJ1-2	many	CASSNTGYGYTF	TGTGCCAGTAGTAATACAGGCTATGGCTACACCTTC
TRBD1	TRBV27	TRBJ2-1	many	CASSGWTGGFSYEQFF	TGTGCCAGCAGTGGCTGGACAGGGGGCTTCAGCTATGAGCAGTTCTTC
TRBD1	TRBV14	TRBJ1-1	medium-sized	CASSRNTGGVTEAFF	TGTGCCAGCAGCCGGAATACAGGGGGTGTTACTGAAGCTTTCTTT
TRBD2	TRBV6-2/TRBV6-3	TRBJ2-1	many	CASLDRAGGTDEQFF	TGTGCCAGCCTGGATAGAGCGGGAGGTACCGATGAGCAGTTCTTC
.	TRBV7-9	TRBJ2-3	few	CASSFVRGALPDTQYF	TGTGCCAGCAGCTTCGTCCGGGGGGCCCTCCCAGATACGCAGTATTTT
.	TRBV10-3	TRBJ2-3	many	CAISESLIDTDTQYF	TGTGCCATCAGTGAGTCGTTAATAGACACAGATACGCAGTATTTT
.	TRBV10-3	TRBJ2-2	.	CAISAAGNTGELFF	TGTGCCATCAGTGCGGCAGGGAACACCGGGGAGCTGTTTTTT
.	TRBV4-3	TRBJ1-2	.	CASSQTGRAGYTF	TGCGCCAGCAGCCAAACAGGACGGGCTGGCTACACCTTC
.	TRBV7-8	TRBJ2-1	medium-sized	CASSLVDSLRNEQFF	TGTGCCAGCAGCTTAGTAGACTCTCTCAGGAATGAGCAGTTCTTC
TRBD1	TRBV28	TRBJ1-2	medium-sized	CASSFLQGANGYTF	TGTGCCAGCAGTTTTCTACAGGGGGCAAATGGCTACACCTTC
.	TRBV12-3/TRBV12-4	TRBJ1-1	.	CASRDSFMNTEAFF	TGTGCCAGCAGGGACAGCTTTATGAACACTGAAGCTTTCTTT
TRBD2	TRBV29-1	TRBJ2-3	many	CSVDGVAGHTDTQYF	TGCAGCGTTGATGGAGTAGCGGGGCACACAGATACGCAGTATTTT
TRBD2	TRBV2	TRBJ2-3	once	CASRGTSYLDTQYF	TGTGCCAGCAGGGGGACTAGCTACTTAGATACGCAGTATTTT
.	TRBV19	TRBJ2-1	many	CASSIAPLDEQFF	TGTGCCAGTAGTATCGCCCCTCTCGATGAGCAGTTCTTC
TRBD1	TRBV24-1	TRBJ2-2	many	CATSDPGTGTTGELFF	TGTGCCACCAGTGATCCCGGGACAGGGACCACCGGGGAGCTGTTTTTT
.	TRBV29-1	TRBJ1-1	few	CSVELGAAFF	TGCAGCGTTGAACTGGGGGCGGCTTTCTTT
.	TRBV20-1	TRBJ2-5	medium-sized	CSANSQTQYF	TGCAGTGCGAATTCACAGACCCAGTACTTC
TRBD2	TRBV12-3/TRBV12-4	TRBJ2-2	once	CASSPLAGGPRGELFF	TGTGCCAGCAGTCCCCTAGCGGGGGGGCCTAGAGGGGAGCTGTTTTTT
TRBD2	TRBV14	TRBJ2-3	many	CASSQDGGRAWDTQYF	TGTGCCAGCAGCCAAGACGGCGGGAGGGCCTGGGATACGCAGTATTTT
TRBD2	TRBV6-6	TRBJ2-1	many	CASRTERFTTGGEQFF	TGTGCCAGCAGAACGGAGCGCTTCACGACGGGGGGTGAGCAGTTCTTC
.	TRBV18	TRBJ1-5	medium-sized	CASSPFSDQPQHF	TGTGCCAGCTCACCATTCAGCGATCAGCCCCAGCATTTT
.	TRBV6-6	TRBJ1-1	few	CASSTGGHTEAFF	TGTGCCAGCAGTACCGGGGGGCACACTGAAGCTTTCTTT
TRBD2	TRBV6-5	TRBJ2-3	.	CASTLNLGLAGADTQYF	TGTGCCAGCACCCTAAATTTGGGACTAGCGGGAGCAGATACGCAGTATTTT
.	TRBV9	TRBJ2-7	medium-sized	CASSAGQTYEQYF	TGTGCCAGCAGCGCAGGACAAACCTACGAGCAGTACTTC
TRBD2	TRBV6-2/TRBV6-3	TRBJ2-6	few	CASSTSGTSRSGANVLTF	TGTGCCAGCAGTACCTCCGGGACTAGTCGCTCTGGGGCCAACGTCCTGACTTTC
.	TRBV27	TRBJ1-4	many	CASSLSGIAKLFF	TGTGCCAGCAGTTTATCCGGAATAGCAAAACTGTTTTTT
TRBD1	TRBV2	TRBJ2-2	.	CASHRGPATGELFF	TGTGCCAGCCACAGGGGGCCGGCCACCGGGGAGCTGTTTTTT